This T cell receptor (beta chain) was obtained from a study of T cells after yellow fever vaccination. TCRdb re-derived calls from the 5' RACE reads in MiXCR, one entry per CDR3 protein. The sample includes some 350,000 distinct CDR3 sequences, roughly 4% seen only once; the top ten take around 24%. CDR1 and CDR2 (germline): LGHNT, FRNRAP. The ends were cut back, 1 base at V and 2 bases at J, with 7 bases in the middle. This CDR3 is 14 amino acids long. This clonotype was sampled from a man younger than 35 who received the YFV17D yellow fever vaccine. Sequencing used PBMCs, obtained 5 days after the yellow fever booster vaccination. The J gene is TRBJ2-3, the V gene TRBV12-5; D may correspond to TRBD1 or TRBD2 (5 bases each). The CDR3 protein is CASGLGGVTDTQYF. For the CDR3, the DNA is TGTGCTAGTGGTTTGGGAGGGGTCACAGATACGCAGTATTTT.